This passage covers 8 T cell receptor beta chains from one sample sequenced in a study of a mutant IDH1 vaccine in newly diagnosed glioma. For these receptors, no antigen is known. Described time point: week 23, last vaccination. Vaccine doses each comprised 300 ug of mutant IDH1 20-mer peptide, with topical imiquimod. The repertoire was sequenced with immunoSEQ multiplex PCR; TCRdb's copy has only in-frame clones and lacks some. The table includes roughly 70,000 clones, 75% to 90% detected once. The sample here was PBMCs, taken from a glioma patient whose treatment included an IDH1 peptide vaccine. The receptors come from a man aged 18 to 30 with glioma.

This CDR3 is CASSRLNRTQGAPHYEQYF. The CDR3 DNA sequence: TGTGCCAGTAGTCGACTCAACCGAACACAGGGGGCGCCCCACTACGAGCAGTACTTC. This chain links TRBV19 with TRBJ2-7; 9 bases match TRBD1. The germline V gene has CDR1 LNHDA and CDR2 SQIVND (reference sequence). This CDR3 region has 19 residues. Trimming took 5 bases from V and 3 from J; bases not matched to a gene: 20.

The chain recombines TRBV7-2 with TRBJ2-6; 8 bases match TRBD1. The CDR3 runs to 18 residues. Germline trimming cut 0 bases from V and 2 bases from J; bases unmatched to any gene: 6. Per the germline V gene, CDR1 is SGHTA and CDR2 is FQGNSA. The CDR3 bases are TGTGCCAGCAGCTTAGCATTGGCAGGGGGCACTGGGGCCAACGTCCTGACTTTC. Protein product: CASSLALAGGTGANVLTF.

The chain carries TRBV29-1 and TRBJ2-5; D is uncertain. Deletions cut 1 base from V and 1 base from J, with 7 bases between. This CDR3 is 13 amino acids long. Germline V lookup: CDR1 SQVTM, CDR2 ANQGSEA. The chain's CDR3 is CSVEGSIQETQYF. In DNA form, the CDR3 reads TGCAGCGTTGAAGGGTCTATCCAAGAGACCCAGTACTTC.

This clone was counted once. This sequence joins TRBV5-4 and TRBJ1-2, with a possible D match to TRBD1 (5 bases). Germline V gives CDR1 SGHNT, CDR2 YYREEE (reference sequence). V lost 4 bases and J 5 bases, leaving 15 bases between the germline ends. The CDR3 is made up of 14 amino acids. The CDR3 sequence is CASSARGEAYGYTF. The CDR3 DNA sequence: TGTGCCAGCAGCGCACGAGGGGAGGCGTATGGCTACACCTTC. Based on the CDR3 plus reference TRBV5-4 and TRBJ1-2, the full variable domain is ETGVTQSPTHLIKTRGQQVTLRCSSQSGHNTVSWYQQALGQGPQFIFQYYREEENGRGNFPPRFSGLQFPNYSSELNVNALELDDSALYLCASSARGEAYGYTFGSGTRLTVV.

This chain links TRBV6-5 with TRBJ1-2; D perhaps matches TRBD1 (5 bases). V lost 2 bases and J lost 4, with 14 bases in between. The germline CDR1 and CDR2 sequences are MNHEY and SVGAGI. CDR3 size: 15 residues. In nucleotides, the CDR3 is TGTGCCAGCAGTTACAATCCCGGGGGTATCTATGGCTACACCTTC. It yields the protein CASSYNPGGIYGYTF.

This clone was observed a few times. The rearrangement joins TRBV6-5 to TRBJ1-1; 9 bases align to TRBD1. V was clipped by 2 bases and J by 3 bases; unmatched bases: 7. The CDR3 length is 16 residues. From germline, CDR1 is MNHEY and CDR2 SVGAGI. For the CDR3, the DNA is TGTGCCAGCAGTTACCTCAAGACAGGGGGGGACACTGAAGCTTTCTTT. It translates to CASSYLKTGGDTEAFF.

The CDR3 loop reads CASSTGRSYEQYF. CDR3 nucleotides: TGTGCCAGCAGCACTGGACGTTCCTACGAGCAGTACTTC. This chain connects TRBV9 to TRBJ2-7; D ambiguous. V gave up 4 bases and J gave up 1 base, with 9 bases separating them. Germline CDR1 reads SGDLS; CDR2 reads YYNGEE. The CDR3 contains 13 residues.

The chain uses TRBV9 and TRBJ2-5; 15 positions match TRBD2. The CDR3 has 16 residues. Germline CDR1 SGDLS, CDR2 YYNGEE. With 4 bases clipped from V and 5 bases from J, the junction kept 6 bases outside the gene matches. Here the CDR3 DNA reads TGTGCCAGCAGCAACCAGGGACTAGCGGGAGGCGAGACCCAGTACTTC. Amino acid sequence: CASSNQGLAGGETQYF.